This passage covers 25 T cell receptor beta chains from one sample sequenced in a study of blood T cells in healthy people across ages. A J-beta primer mix and a sample-barcoded 5' primer were used in a second PCR of about 7 to 12 cycles. Using its own MiXCR run on the 5' RACE reads, TCRdb lists one record per CDR3 protein. The sample includes some 890,000 distinct CDR3 sequences, under 35% of them seen just once. These data were also reused for a study on T cells of mothers and their children.

Sequenced: blood. The receptors shown here come from a middle-aged woman in good health.

CDR3 sequence reads: CASSGVGNYGYTF. The DNA of the CDR3 is TGTGCCAGCAGCGGGGTTGGGAACTATGGCTACACCTTC. The chain recombines TRBV5-6 with TRBJ1-2, with D unresolved. The germline CDR1 and CDR2 sequences are SGHDT and YYEEEE. The CDR3 has 13 residues. V was trimmed by 4 bases and J by 2 bases, leaving 9 bases between them.

This clonotype has at least ten counts. V is TRBV7-3 and J is TRBJ2-3, with 9 bases that match TRBD2. Germline values: CDR1 SGHTA, CDR2 FQGTGA. Trimming removed 5 bases from V and 3 bases from J; junction bases left unmatched: 9. The CDR3 runs to 16 residues. The CDR3 nucleotides read TGTGCCAGCAGCCCAGGGTGGCGGGGGGGAACAGATACGCAGTATTTT. Protein product: CASSPGWRGGTDTQYF.

The chain combines TRBV10-2 with TRBJ2-1; tentative D call: TRBD2 (5 bases). Germline CDR1 reads WSHSY; CDR2 reads SAAADI. Trimming removed 4 bases from V and 1 base from J, with 11 bases in between. This CDR3 contains 15 residues. The CDR3 here is CASSALAQSYNEQFF. The DNA of the CDR3 is TGCGCCAGCAGTGCCCTAGCTCAGTCCTACAATGAGCAGTTCTTC.

V usage is TRBV20-1 and J usage is TRBJ2-1, with 9 positions matching TRBD2. Germline V gene data show CDR1 as DFQATT and CDR2 as SNEGSKA (reference sequence). The length of the CDR3 is 15 residues. V dropped 0 bases and J dropped 7; count of bases not matched to a gene: 7. Written as DNA, the CDR3 is TGCAGTGCTAGAGATGGAAGCGGGGGGCCGAATGAGCAGTTCTTC. Protein: CSARDGSGGPNEQFF.

This sequence joins TRBV24-1 and TRBJ1-5; unclear D gene. V was trimmed by 9 bases and J by 0 bases, leaving 11 bases between them. The CDR3 extends over 14 amino acids. CDR1 and CDR2 from the germline V gene are KGHDR and SFDVKD. The CDR3 loop reads CATGHKYSNQPQHF. In nucleotides, the CDR3 is TGTGCCACCGGGCATAAATATAGCAATCAGCCCCAGCATTTT.

The chain joins TRBV7-2 to TRBJ2-2, with D tentatively TRBD2 (5 bases). Germline V CDR1 and CDR2: SGHTA, FQGNSA. The V gene lost 0 bases and the J gene lost 5 bases, with 10 bases spanning the gap. The CDR3 consists of 15 residues. CDR3 DNA: TGTGCCAGCAGCTTAGCCGGACTGGGGACCGGGGAGCTGTTTTTT. Residues: CASSLAGLGTGELFF. Variable domain in full (rest from reference TRBV7-2 and TRBJ2-2): GAGVSQSPSNKVTEKGKDVELRCDPISGHTALYWYRQSLGQGLEFLIYFQGNSAPDKSGLPSDRFSAERTGGSVSTLTIQRTQQEDSAVYLCASSLAGLGTGELFFGEGSRLTVL.

This clonotype has at least ten counts. The rearrangement uses TRBV29-1 and TRBJ1-4, with 10 bases that match TRBD1. The germline V gene encodes CDR1 SQVTM and CDR2 ANQGSEA. The ends lost 4 bases at V and 8 bases at J; junction bases unmatched: 7. The CDR3 sequence is 14 residues long. Here the CDR3 DNA reads TGCAGCGTTGCCCGGACAGGGGGGGGGGAAAAACTGTTTTTT. Its translation is CSVARTGGGEKLFF.

The chain carries TRBV20-1 and TRBJ1-5, with 10 bases that match TRBD1. This CDR3 is built from 13 residues. J gave up 5 bases and V 6 bases, and 4 bases lay outside the gene matches. CDR1 is DFQATT, CDR2 SNEGSKA, per germline (reference sequence). The CDR3 bases are TGCAGTGCCGCCGGGACAGGGGATCAGCCCCAGCATTTT. It translates to CSAAGTGDQPQHF.

This clonotype was detected only a few times. This chain links TRBV24-1 with TRBJ1-2; TRBD1 aligns across 11 bases. The CDR3 spans 14 residues. The germline V gene has CDR1 KGHDR and CDR2 SFDVKD. The V gene end was trimmed by 6 bases and the J gene end by 3 bases; junction bases not matched to a gene: 2. The CDR3 sequence: CATSPGQGDYGYTF. CDR3 in DNA: TGTGCCACCAGTCCGGGACAGGGGGACTATGGCTACACCTTC.

The chain has TRBV5-1 and TRBJ1-5; D is unclear. Germline V gene data show CDR1 as SGHRS and CDR2 as YFSETQ. This CDR3 is built from 14 residues. V was clipped by 4 bases and J by 0 bases, with 8 bases between them. The chain's CDR3 is CASSPYGSNQPQHF. In nucleotides, the CDR3 is TGCGCCAGCAGCCCCTACGGTAGCAATCAGCCCCAGCATTTT.

Concerning this clonotype itself: The CDR3 ends on some other residue instead of the conserved phenylalanine or tryptophan, so this is likely a read error. The rearrangement uses TRBV11-1 and TRBJ2-1, with D tentatively TRBD2 (6 bases). V was pared by 2 bases and J by 8 bases, with 16 bases between. This CDR3 is built from 15 residues. Per the germline V gene, CDR1 is SGHAT and CDR2 is FQDESV (reference sequence). The CDR3 here is CASSLIGRSTDEQFS. The CDR3 DNA reads TGTGCCAGCAGCTTAATCGGGAGAAGCACGGATGAGCAGTTCTCT.

V gene TRBV10-3 combines with J gene TRBJ1-1, with D tentatively TRBD1 (5 bases). CDR1 ENHRY and CDR2 SYGVKD come from the germline V gene. This CDR3 contains 13 residues. The V and J ends lost 9 bases and 4 bases respectively, with 15 bases between them. Here the CDR3 reads CAMYGGTGTEAFF. The DNA of the CDR3 is TGTGCCATGTATGGGGGGACGGGCACTGAAGCTTTCTTT.

The table lists this clonotype with many counts. The V and J genes are TRBV15 and TRBJ2-5, with D possibly being TRBD1 or TRBD2 (5 bases each). Germline CDR1 and CDR2: LNHNV and YYDKDF (reference sequence). The CDR3 has 12 amino acids. Trimming took off 5 bases at V and 3 bases at J, with 7 bases between the two ends. CDR3 nucleotides: TGTGCCACCAGCGGGACCAAAGAGACCCAGTACTTC. Translation: CATSGTKETQYF.

In its sample, this clonotype was seen a few times. The rearrangement uses TRBV6-5 and TRBJ1-4; no clear D. Germline V lookup: CDR1 MNHEY, CDR2 SVGAGI. Trimming shortened V by 7 bases and J by 6 bases, and 18 bases separated the two germline ends. The CDR3 length is 15 residues. The CDR3 loop is CASTESWSGDEKLFF. CDR3 DNA: TGTGCCAGCACCGAGAGCTGGTCCGGGGATGAAAAACTGTTTTTT.

Here the CDR3 reads CSANRITTSGVTDTQYF. CDR3 nucleotides: TGCAGTGCTAACCGAATTACAACTAGCGGGGTGACAGATACGCAGTATTTT. The V call is TRBV20-1, the J call TRBJ2-3; 10 nucleotides line up with TRBD2. J gave up 3 bases and V 4 bases, and 13 bases lay outside the gene matches. CDR1 is DFQATT, CDR2 SNEGSKA, per germline (reference sequence). CDR3 size: 17 residues.

V gene TRBV27 combines with J gene TRBJ2-3; the D call may be TRBD1 or TRBD2 (5 bases each). Germline lookup yields CDR1 MNHEY and CDR2 SMNVEV (reference sequence). V dropped 4 bases and J dropped 6 bases, with 20 bases sitting between them. This CDR3 spans 16 amino acids. CDR3 bases: TGTGCCAGCAGTTCTCGAGGGGACGGGGCTAGGGATACGCAGTATTTT. It codes for CASSSRGDGARDTQYF.

About this clonotype: Being one base from a much bigger clone, this may be a read error. The rearrangement joins TRBV29-1 to TRBJ2-3; possibly TRBD1 for D (6 bases). The CDR3 contains 13 residues. Germline V gives CDR1 SQVTM, CDR2 ANQGSEA. This chain's CDR3 is CSAETGSTDTQYF. For the CDR3, the DNA is TGCAGCGCTGAAACAGGGAGCACAGATACGCAGTATTTT.

This clonotype was detected ten times or more. The chain is built from TRBV3-1 and TRBJ2-7; no definite D call. CDR3 length: 14 residues. Per the germline V gene, CDR1 is LGHDT and CDR2 is YNNKEL (reference sequence). V lost 0 bases and J lost 3, with 9 bases in between. This chain's CDR3 is CASSQEWQDYEQYF. Written as DNA, the CDR3 is TGTGCCAGCAGCCAAGAATGGCAGGACTACGAGCAGTACTTC.

This clonotype was counted a few times. The gene calls are TRBV5-1 and TRBJ2-4; possible D gene TRBD2, 5 bases. Trimming took 0 bases from V and 13 from J, leaving 14 bases between them. There are 13 residues in the CDR3. In germline, CDR1 is SGHRS, CDR2 YFSETQ. CDR3 coding DNA: TGCGCCAGCAGCTTGGCCGCAGGACTTCAACAGTACTTC. Amino acids: CASSLAAGLQQYF.

The sample holds a few counts of this clonotype. The chain employs TRBV10-3 and TRBJ1-5, with D maybe TRBD1 (5 bases). Trimming cost V 6 bases and J 0 bases, with 24 bases left between them. The germline V gene has CDR1 ENHRY and CDR2 SYGVKD. The CDR3 length is 19 residues. The CDR3 nucleotides read TGTGCCATCAGGGGGACTGAGCTGATAACCCCGATTAGCAATCAGCCCCAGCATTTT. Protein product: CAIRGTELITPISNQPQHF.

The chain is built from TRBV7-6 and TRBJ2-5; maybe TRBD1 (6 bases). V was cut by 0 bases and J by 9 bases, with 8 bases left in between. This CDR3 comprises 12 residues. CDR1 is SGHVS, CDR2 FNYEAQ, per germline. CDR3: CASSLAYRAQYF. Written as DNA, the CDR3 is TGTGCCAGCAGCTTAGCCTACAGGGCCCAGTACTTC.

Only a few counts were recorded for this clonotype. The chain joins TRBV20-1 to TRBJ2-1, with 9 nucleotides matching TRBD1. The J call may not be correct, given that the DNA end is closer to TRBJ2-7. Germline loops: CDR1 DFQATT, CDR2 SNEGSKA (reference sequence). The CDR3 runs to 16 residues. In nucleotides, the CDR3 is TGCAGTGCTGGGGGATTCGACAGGGGGTCCTACAATGAGCAGTACTTC. Its translation is CSAGGFDRGSYNEQYF.

This clonotype was counted once. One end of the junction does not line up with germline, which may come from a read error. The chain links TRBV4-3 to TRBJ2-1; 7 nucleotides match TRBD2. CDR1 and CDR2 from the germline V gene are LGHNA and YSLEER. CDR3 length: 18 amino acids. The DNA for the CDR3 is TGCGCCAGCAGCCAAGATCGTGGGGGGGGGGACTCCCACAATGAGCAGTTCTTC. It is translated as CASSQDRGGGDSHNEQFF.

This chain joins TRBV12-3 or TRBV12-4 and TRBJ1-2, with 8 bases matching TRBD1. The CDR3 loop spans 13 amino acids. J gave up 7 bases and V 7 bases, and 8 bases lay outside the gene matches. CDR3 sequence reads: CASTVGTGRGYTF. The CDR3 coding sequence is TGTGCCAGCACAGTCGGGACAGGCCGTGGCTACACCTTC.

This clonotype was recorded many times. This chain uses TRBV28 with TRBJ2-7, with 7 bases lining up with TRBD1. The germline V gene encodes CDR1 MDHEN and CDR2 SYDVKM. The trim removed 4 bases at V and 2 bases at J, leaving 8 bases unmatched. The CDR3 length is 15 residues. CDR3 in amino acids: CASSSRQGVTYEQYF. CDR3 sequence (DNA): TGTGCCAGCAGTTCCCGACAGGGCGTAACCTACGAGCAGTACTTC.